This T cell receptor (beta chain) was recovered during a study of OX40 agonist ivuxolimab in advanced cancers. General study findings and limits: CD4+ and CD8+ T cells in blood underwent clonal expansion by week 6 at 0.1 to 3.0 mg/kg.

V gave up 5 bases and J gave up 6 bases, with 20 bases separating them. Germline V CDR1 and CDR2: MDHEN, SYDVKM. The CDR3 runs 15 residues. As concerns this clone: Antigen: not known.

Generated by immunoSEQ multiplex PCR, the TCRdb table keeps only in-frame clones and is missing some. The sample lists about 63,000 clones, around nine tenths occurring once. The material was CD4+ or CD8+ T cells sorted from blood, obtained in a trial of the OX40 agonist ivuxolimab. The genes are TRBV28 and TRBJ2-7; a weak D match, TRBD2 (6 bases). This clonotype was sampled from an adult with an advanced solid tumor such as melanoma, head and neck, liver or kidney cancer. The CDR3 spells CASSTQWGVISEQYF. In DNA, the CDR3 is TGTGCCAGCAGTACCCAGTGGGGGGTAATAAGCGAGCAGTACTTC.